This TCR beta chain was obtained from a study of OX40 agonist ivuxolimab in advanced cancers. Assay used: immunoSEQ multiplex PCR; TCRdb lists only in-frame clones, some missing. This table holds approximately 49,000 clones, 85% found once. This CDR3 spans 14 amino acids. V gave up 10 bases and J gave up 1 base; unmatched junction bases: 6. Germline V lookup: CDR1 ENHRY, CDR2 SYGVKD. The chain recombines TRBV10-3 with TRBJ1-1; TRBD1 aligns across 10 bases. This clonotype was sampled from an adult with an advanced solid tumor such as melanoma, head and neck, liver or kidney cancer. Material: CD4+ or CD8+ T cells sorted from blood, obtained in a trial of the OX40 agonist ivuxolimab. The CDR3 coding sequence is TGTGCCAGCGGGACAGGGGATGGGAACACTGAAGCTTTCTTT. Its translation: CASGTGDGNTEAFF.